The rows below give T cell receptor beta chains drawn from one sample of a study of T cell changes during pregnancy in multiple sclerosis. Assay: immunoSEQ multiplex PCR; the TCRdb copy retains only in-frame clones and omits some. Among some 110,000 clones listed, approximately 90% were seen once. The source material was peripheral blood, sampled in the third trimester of pregnancy. The receptors here all came from a female donor with multiple sclerosis, enrolled in a pregnancy study. Both conserved end residues are part of each CDR3. D genes are given only for firm matches. Part of the rows lack a size; the others show once, few, many or a class for expanded clones.

j_call	v_call	d_call	clone_size	cdr3_nt	cdr3_aa
TRBJ2-5	TRBV10-3	NA	NA	TGTGCCATCAGTGAGTCTGTGGGGGGTCGGGAGACCCAGTACTTC	CAISESVGGRETQYF
TRBJ2-7	TRBV5-1	TRBD2	NA	TGCGCCAGCAGCTTGGAGGCACTAGCGGGCGGCGGTACCTACGAGCAGTACTTC	CASSLEALAGGGTYEQYF
TRBJ1-1	TRBV5-1	NA	NA	TGCGCCAGCAGCTTAACTGAATCGAGCGAAGCTTTCTTT	CASSLTESSEAFF
TRBJ1-6	TRBV5-8	NA	NA	TGTGCCAGCCGGAACAGGCGTTCCAATTCACCCCTCCACTTT	CASRNRRSNSPLHF
TRBJ2-2	TRBV7-3	NA	NA	TGTGCCAGCAGCTTATTAAGTGGCGGGAGGGAGCTGTTTTTT	CASSLLSGGRELFF
TRBJ1-1	TRBV11-2	TRBD1	NA	TGTGCCAGCAGCTTAAGGGACAGGGGGCGCGGGACTGAAGCTTTCTTT	CASSLRDRGRGTEAFF
TRBJ1-1	TRBV29-1	NA	NA	TGCAGCGTTGCCCGTCCTTCTGAAGCTTTCTTT	CSVARPSEAFF
TRBJ1-1	TRBV6-4	NA	few	TGTGCCAGCAGATTGGGCCGGGAAGCTTTCTTT	CASRLGREAFF
TRBJ1-4	TRBV5-1	NA	NA	TGCGCCAGCAGCTTGGAGGGGGCAACTAATGAAAAACTGTTTTTT	CASSLEGATNEKLFF
TRBJ1-5	TRBV7-9	NA	few	TGTGCCAGCAGCTTAGCGGCCCAGCCCCAGCATTTT	CASSLAAQPQHF
TRBJ2-5	TRBV19	TRBD2	NA	TGTGCCAGTAGTATTTATGGCGGGGGGGCTTCAGAGACCCAGTACTTC	CASSIYGGGASETQYF
TRBJ2-7	TRBV5-6	NA	NA	TGTGCCAGCAGCCCCCAGGGGACCGCCTACGAGCAGTACTTC	CASSPQGTAYEQYF
TRBJ2-7	TRBV9	TRBD2	NA	TGTGCCAGCAGCGTAGCGGGGACTAGCGGGGTCTACGAGCAGTACTTC	CASSVAGTSGVYEQYF
TRBJ1-1	TRBV5-1	TRBD1	few	TGCGCCAGCAGCTTGGATGGACAGGGGGAGAACACTGAAGCTTTCTTT	CASSLDGQGENTEAFF
TRBJ1-2	TRBV5-1	NA	NA	TGCGCCAGCAGCTCCTATCCCCGGGGGGCCGCAGCTAACTATGGCTACACCTTC	CASSSYPRGAAANYGYTF
TRBJ1-4	TRBV27	TRBD1	once	TGTGCCAGCAGTTCCCGACAGGGGGCCACTGAAAAACTGTTTTTT	CASSSRQGATEKLFF
TRBJ2-1	TRBV7-8	TRBD1	NA	TGTGCCAGCAAGGGACAGGGGGTGAATGAGCAGTTCTTC	CASKGQGVNEQFF
TRBJ1-2	TRBV19	NA	NA	TGTGCCAGCCTATACACCACAGGGTGGAGTTATGGCTACACCTTC	CASLYTTGWSYGYTF